The 9 T cell receptor beta chains in this list originate from one sample, sequenced in a study of shared clonotypes between healthy human individuals. Only in-frame clones appear in the TCRdb table, and some are missing; sequencing was by immunoSEQ multiplex PCR. The sample holds about 1.5 million clones; 95% to 99% are singletons and the top ten take 0.45%. Sequencing was performed on naive CD4+ T cells sorted from blood. The subset here: CD45RA+ positively selected. Receptors were obtained from a man aged 25 to 40 in good health.

The V and J genes are TRBV5-1 and TRBJ1-3, with TRBD1 matching over 7 bases. With 4 bases clipped from V and 4 bases from J, the junction kept 8 bases outside the gene matches. The length of the CDR3 is 15 residues. The germline CDR1 and CDR2 sequences are SGHRS and YFSETQ. The CDR3 reads CASSLTGLTGNTIYF. CDR3 DNA sequence: TGCGCCAGCAGCCTGACAGGGCTAACAGGAAACACCATATATTTT.

The gene calls are TRBV7-2 and TRBJ2-6, with D possibly TRBD1 on 6 matching bases. Trimming shortened V by 5 bases and J by 1 base, and 15 bases separated the two germline ends. CDR1 and CDR2 from the germline V gene are SGHTA and FQGNSA. The CDR3 sequence is 17 residues long. CDR3 coding DNA: TGTGCCAGCAGCCACGTTTCGACAGGTTCTGGGGCCAACGTCCTGACTTTC. Residues: CASSHVSTGSGANVLTF.

This clone was detected a few times. This same CDR3 is encoded by further DNA sequences in the sample. This chain uses TRBV18 with TRBJ2-5, with a tentative D call TRBD1 (6 bases). The CDR3 is 14 amino acids. V lost 3 bases and J lost 2, with 10 bases in between. Germline CDR1 KGHSH, CDR2 LQKENI. The CDR3 DNA reads TGTGCCAGCTCACCCTTGGACAGTCAAGAGACCCAGTACTTC. Its translation is CASSPLDSQETQYF.

The CDR3 DNA follows: TGTGCCACCAGCCGGGACAGAAGTTCATTGACCCAGCATTTT. Translation gives CATSRDRSSLTQHF. The chain carries TRBV15 and TRBJ1-5; 7 bases align to TRBD1. CDR3 length: 14 residues. Unmatched junction bases numbered 12, after V lost 5 bases and J lost 11 bases. Germline CDR1 reads LNHNV; CDR2 reads YYDKDF (reference sequence).

This clone was detected only once. This chain links TRBV5-1 with TRBJ1-3; D call uncertain. Trimming pared 5 bases from V and 0 bases from J, leaving 12 bases between. Germline V lookup: CDR1 SGHRS, CDR2 YFSETQ. CDR3 length: 15 amino acids. The CDR3 DNA is TGCGCCAGCAGAGGCGTCGGGAGCTCTGGAAACACCATATATTTT. Translating it yields CASRGVGSSGNTIYF.

With regard to this clone: Other DNA sequences in this sample translate to the same CDR3. This sequence joins TRBV9 and TRBJ2-1; a possible D gene is TRBD1 (5 bases). Per germline, CDR1 SGDLS and CDR2 YYNGEE. V dropped 0 bases and J dropped 1 base, with 5 bases sitting between them. The CDR3 contains 14 residues. The CDR3 sequence: CASSVGQSYNEQFF. The CDR3 DNA reads TGTGCCAGCAGCGTAGGACAGTCCTACAATGAGCAGTTCTTC.

The gene calls are TRBV21-1 and TRBJ2-3; the table's D call, TRBD1, has no DNA check behind it. TRBV21-1 is a pseudogene segment. The CDR3 length is 14 residues. The CDR3 bases are TGTGCCAGCATCCTGACAGGGGCGGGAGATACGCAGTATTTT. It codes for CASILTGAGDTQYF.

The chain uses TRBV13 and TRBJ2-7; 14 bases fit TRBD2. In germline, CDR1 is PRHDT, CDR2 FYEKMQ (reference sequence). The junction had 6 bases not matched to a gene; V was cut back by 5 bases and J by 6 bases. The CDR3 is 15 amino acids. The CDR3 DNA reads TGTGCCAGCAGCCCCGGACTAGCGGGAGGTGTCGAGCAGTACTTC. Translation gives CASSPGLAGGVEQYF.

V and J are TRBV28 and TRBJ2-3; 10 bases are shared with TRBD2. The germline V gene encodes CDR1 MDHEN and CDR2 SYDVKM. The CDR3 has 18 amino acids. V dropped 5 bases and J dropped 2; count of bases not matched to a gene: 13. CDR3: CASSPPLSGRALTDTQYF. CDR3 in DNA: TGTGCCAGCAGTCCCCCTTTAAGCGGGAGGGCGCTCACAGATACGCAGTATTTT.